These 32 T cell receptor beta chains came from one sample sequenced in a study of blood T cells in healthy people across ages. Using a J-beta primer mix together with a sample-barcoded 5' primer, a second PCR was run for roughly 6 to 12 cycles. TCRdb passed the 5' RACE reads through MiXCR, listing each CDR3 protein once. The repertoire consists of 1.5 million to 2 million distinct CDR3 sequences, with around 50% occurring once and the leading ten covering more than 2%. The specimen was blood. These receptors were taken from a woman aged 40-49 years in good health.

This clonotype occurred a few times. This chain joins TRBV29-1 and TRBJ2-1, with 7 positions matching TRBD2. The CDR3 runs 15 residues. The J segment lost 1 base and the V segment lost 7 bases, leaving 10 bases of the junction unmatched. The V gene's germline CDR1 is SQVTM and CDR2 ANQGSEA. The CDR3 region is CSASLVGGSYNEQFF. The CDR3, as DNA: TGCAGCGCCTCCCTCGTCGGGGGGTCCTACAATGAGCAGTTCTTC.

The V and J genes are TRBV6-6 and TRBJ2-3; D perhaps matches TRBD1 (5 bases). The V end was cut by 0 bases, the J end by 5 bases, with 15 bases between. Germline lookup yields CDR1 MNHNY and CDR2 SVGAGI (reference sequence). The CDR3 runs 16 residues. The DNA of the CDR3 is TGTGCCAGCAGTTACTCTGGGCTAGGGGATATAGATACGCAGTATTTT. Protein: CASSYSGLGDIDTQYF.

The rearrangement joins TRBV15 to TRBJ2-1; 9 bases map to TRBD2. Germline CDR1 LNHNV, CDR2 YYDKDF (reference sequence). Trimming cost V 4 bases and J 4 bases; bases outside gene matches: 2. This CDR3 has 14 residues. CDR3 residues: CATSKRGVYNEQFF. The CDR3 nucleotides read TGTGCCACCAGCAAGCGGGGGGTTTACAATGAGCAGTTCTTC.

The chain couples TRBV4-3 to TRBJ2-3; D call uncertain. The CDR3 is made up of 16 amino acids. CDR1 LGHNA and CDR2 YSLEER come from the germline V gene. Trimming stripped 0 bases from V and 0 bases from J, with 10 bases between. CDR3 sequence: CASSQEGILSTDTQYF. CDR3 DNA: TGCGCCAGCAGCCAAGAAGGGATCTTGAGCACAGATACGCAGTATTTT.

The chain recombines TRBV6-1 with TRBJ2-3; 9 bases map to TRBD2. This CDR3 spans 16 amino acids. CDR1 is MNHNS and CDR2 is SASEGT in the germline V gene. V gave up 6 bases and J gave up 0 bases; unmatched junction bases: 7. CDR3 sequence (DNA): TGTGCCAGCAGGTCTGCGCTAGCGGGGAGCACAGATACGCAGTATTTT. Protein sequence: CASRSALAGSTDTQYF.

This clonotype has just a few counts. The V gene is TRBV28, the J gene TRBJ2-7, with D uncertain. From germline, CDR1 is MDHEN and CDR2 SYDVKM. The CDR3 has 13 residues. Trimming took off 6 bases at V and 0 bases at J, with 9 bases between the two ends. The CDR3 DNA is TGTGCCAGCAGGCCGACACCCTCCTACGAGCAGTACTTC. It codes for CASRPTPSYEQYF.

J is TRBJ1-2 and V is TRBV20-1; D uncertain. The CDR3 is 14 residues long. Deletions cut 0 bases from V and 7 bases from J, with 15 bases between. The germline CDR1 and CDR2 sequences are DFQATT and SNEGSKA (reference sequence). The CDR3 spells CSARDGRQSGGYTF. Here the CDR3 DNA reads TGCAGTGCTAGAGACGGGCGGCAATCGGGTGGCTACACCTTC.

This rearrangement joins TRBV15 to TRBJ2-5; 7 positions agree with TRBD1. Germline CDR1 reads LNHNV; CDR2 reads YYDKDF (reference sequence). This CDR3 is 14 amino acids long. V trimming: 9 bases; J trimming: 11 bases; junction bases outside the gene matches: 18. The CDR3 loop reads CATGRDRANNEQYF. Written as DNA, the CDR3 is TGTGCCACGGGCCGGGACAGAGCTAACAATGAGCAGTACTTC.

CDR3 sequence reads: CASSIGRGSYGYTF. The CDR3 DNA is TGTGCCAGCAGCATTGGGAGGGGCAGCTATGGCTACACCTTC. The chain employs TRBV7-2 and TRBJ1-2; perhaps TRBD1 as D (5 bases). The V and J ends lost 5 bases and 4 bases respectively, with 14 bases between them. Germline CDR1 reads SGHTA; CDR2 reads FQGNSA. The CDR3 has 14 residues.

The chain has TRBV20-1 and TRBJ2-3, with 14 bases matching TRBD2. Germline CDR1 and CDR2: DFQATT and SNEGSKA (reference sequence). The CDR3 sequence is 17 residues long. After removal of 4 bases from V and 2 bases from J, the junction contained 8 bases not matched to a gene. The DNA of the CDR3 is TGCAGTGCTAACCCGGGACTAGCGGGGGATTACACAGATACGCAGTATTTT. Protein sequence: CSANPGLAGDYTDTQYF.

This clonotype showed up just a few times. The V call is TRBV12-3 or TRBV12-4, the J call TRBJ1-2, with 8 bases fitting TRBD1. The junction had 8 bases not matched to a gene; V was cut back by 10 bases and J by 7 bases. This CDR3 contains 12 residues. CDR3 protein: CATSGQGGGYTF. CDR3 sequence (DNA): TGTGCCACCTCAGGACAGGGTGGTGGCTACACCTTC.

This chain connects TRBV4-1 to TRBJ1-1; D unclear. Trimming took 5 bases from V and 1 from J, leaving 11 bases between them. CDR1 is MGHRA, CDR2 YSYEKL, per germline. The CDR3 is 14 amino acids. CDR3: CASSGPLRNTEAFF. The CDR3 nucleotides are TGCGCCAGCAGCGGACCCTTAAGGAACACTGAAGCTTTCTTT.

The CDR3 sequence is CASSRLWGGAVDTQYF. In DNA form, the CDR3 reads TGTGCCAGCAGCCGATTATGGGGGGGGGCCGTAGATACGCAGTATTTT. The V gene is TRBV11-2, the J gene TRBJ2-3; D perhaps matches TRBD2 (7 bases). The CDR3 length is 16 residues. The germline gives CDR1 SGHAT, CDR2 FQNNGV. Trimming pared 5 bases from V and 5 bases from J, leaving 20 bases between.

V gene TRBV7-9 combines with J gene TRBJ2-3; 10 bases align to TRBD2. Germline assignment: CDR1 SEHNR and CDR2 FQNEAQ (reference sequence). V trimming: 5 bases; J trimming: 1 base; junction bases outside the gene matches: 9. The length of the CDR3 is 17 residues. The CDR3 spells CASSPTATSGGTDTQYF. As DNA, the CDR3 is TGTGCCAGCAGCCCGACCGCTACTAGCGGGGGCACAGATACGCAGTATTTT.

The V call is TRBV5-1, the J call TRBJ1-2, with TRBD1 as a possible D gene (6 bases). The germline gives CDR1 SGHRS, CDR2 YFSETQ. This CDR3 contains 14 residues. V shed 7 bases and J shed 8 bases, with 21 bases lying between them. CDR3 coding DNA: TGCGCCAGCCGCCTGGTTCAGGGGCGGGAAGGCTACACCTTC. Translating it yields CASRLVQGREGYTF. The full variable domain, completed using reference TRBV5-1 and TRBJ1-2, is KAGVTQTPRYLIKTRGQQVTLSCSPISGHRSVSWYQQTPGQGLQFLFEYFSETQRNKGNFPGRFSGRQFSNSRSEMNVSTLELGDSALYLCASRLVQGREGYTFGSGTRLTVV.

This clonotype was seen a handful of times. J is TRBJ2-5 and V is TRBV6-2 or TRBV6-3; no firm D call. The CDR3 is 15 amino acids. The V end lost 0 bases, the J end lost 4 bases, and 12 bases lay between the germline ends. CDR1 and CDR2 (germline): MNHEY, SVGEGT. CDR3 coding DNA: TGTGCCAGCAGTTACTCGGTTCAGGAACGAGAGACCCAGTACTTC. Protein sequence: CASSYSVQERETQYF.

This sequence joins TRBV12-3 or TRBV12-4 and TRBJ2-4, with 7 bases lining up with TRBD1. This CDR3 contains 19 residues. The V and J ends lost 5 bases and 0 bases, in that order; junction bases with no gene match: 16. CDR3: CASSPRHRGLQVAKNIQYF. In nucleotides, the CDR3 is TGTGCCAGCAGTCCCCGGCACAGGGGCTTACAGGTAGCCAAAAACATTCAGTACTTC.

A few counts support this clonotype. The chain employs TRBV20-1 and TRBJ2-3; D unclear. The CDR3 consists of 10 residues. The V gene lost 2 bases and the J gene lost 6 bases, with 3 bases spanning the gap. CDR1 is DFQATT, CDR2 SNEGSKA, per germline (reference sequence). The CDR3 loop reads CSARFDTQYF. DNA for the CDR3: TGCAGTGCTAGATTTGATACGCAGTATTTT.

In this sample, this clonotype turned up a few times. V is TRBV20-1 and J is TRBJ1-6; D remains ambiguous. Germline V lookup: CDR1 DFQATT, CDR2 SNEGSKA (reference sequence). There are 15 residues in the CDR3. Deletions cut 0 bases from V and 0 bases from J, with 6 bases between. The CDR3 loop reads CSARDGSSYNSPLHF. CDR3 nucleotides: TGCAGTGCTAGAGATGGGAGCTCCTATAATTCACCCCTCCACTTT.

In DNA form, the CDR3 reads TGTGCCAGCAGTGTCCCTTCAGGACTCTCCTACGAGCAGTACTTC. As protein: CASSVPSGLSYEQYF. V gene TRBV2 combines with J gene TRBJ2-7; weak D call: TRBD2 (5 bases). Trimming took off 4 bases at V and 0 bases at J, with 13 bases between the two ends. Germline CDR1 SNHLY, CDR2 FYNNEI. This CDR3 is built from 15 residues.

This rearrangement joins TRBV6-2 or TRBV6-3 to TRBJ2-7; D not resolved. The CDR3 contains 14 residues. Deletions cut 2 bases from V and 1 base from J, with 9 bases between. Germline CDR1 and CDR2: MNHEY and SVGEGT. The DNA of the CDR3 is TGTGCCAGCAGTTACCGTCCGATTTCCTACGAGCAGTACTTC. This sequence encodes CASSYRPISYEQYF.

The gene calls are TRBV20-1 and TRBJ1-5; possibly TRBD1 for D (5 bases). Germline V lookup: CDR1 DFQATT, CDR2 SNEGSKA (reference sequence). Trimming stripped 0 bases from V and 9 bases from J, with 18 bases between. This CDR3 has 15 amino acids. DNA for the CDR3: TGCAGTGCTAGAGATCTAGGCGGGACGTTCGGGCCCCAGCATTTT. Translating it yields CSARDLGGTFGPQHF.

The rearrangement uses TRBV29-1 and TRBJ2-1, with D unclear. CDR3 length: 12 amino acids. CDR1 and CDR2 (germline): SQVTM, ANQGSEA. V lost 4 bases and J lost 6, with 10 bases in between. The CDR3 spells CSVGVSVNEQFF. The CDR3 DNA sequence: TGCAGCGTTGGAGTAAGCGTCAATGAGCAGTTCTTC.

This chain links TRBV2 with TRBJ1-2; 7 nucleotides agree with TRBD1. J was trimmed by 3 bases and V by 5 bases; bases with no gene match: 9. The CDR3 has 15 amino acids. Germline assignment: CDR1 SNHLY and CDR2 FYNNEI. This CDR3 reads CASSSWEGADYGYTF. CDR3 sequence (DNA): TGTGCCAGCAGTTCATGGGAGGGGGCGGACTATGGCTACACCTTC.

This clonotype was seen ten or more times. The chain couples TRBV7-2 to TRBJ2-5; D possibly corresponds to TRBD2 (7 bases). In germline, CDR1 is SGHTA, CDR2 FQGNSA. Trimming stripped 6 bases from V and 4 bases from J, with 18 bases between. This CDR3 comprises 15 residues. The CDR3 DNA reads as TGTGCCAGCAGATCGTCGGGCGGGGGCTTAGAGACCCAGTACTTC. Encoded protein: CASRSSGGGLETQYF.

This clonotype was detected only a few times. V gene TRBV2 combines with J gene TRBJ1-2; 7 positions match TRBD1. Trimming cost V 5 bases and J 4 bases; bases outside gene matches: 7. The CDR3 loop spans 14 amino acids. CDR1 and CDR2 (germline): SNHLY, FYNNEI. This CDR3 is CASSTGASFYGYTF. For the CDR3, the DNA is TGTGCCAGCAGTACAGGGGCGTCCTTCTATGGCTACACCTTC.

This clonotype came up a few times. This chain uses TRBV20-1 with TRBJ2-6; the D is unclear. In germline, CDR1 is DFQATT, CDR2 SNEGSKA (reference sequence). V lost 2 bases, J lost 0 bases, and 11 bases lay in between. There are 16 residues in the CDR3. The CDR3 nucleotides read TGCAGTGCTAGACAACATCCTCCCTCTGGGGCCAACGTCCTGACTTTC. Amino acids: CSARQHPPSGANVLTF.

The chain is built from TRBV6-5 and TRBJ2-7; no reliable D call. Germline assignment: CDR1 MNHEY and CDR2 SVGAGI. The CDR3 is 11 residues long. V lost 4 bases to trimming and J lost 9 bases, with 10 bases between them. In DNA form, the CDR3 reads TGTGCCAGCAGTTGTGCAACGGCGCAGTACTTC. Encoded protein: CASSCATAQYF.

This clonotype is a singleton in its sample. One end of the junction does not line up with germline, which may come from a read error. This chain connects TRBV7-2 to TRBJ2-7; 7 bases fit TRBD2. The end of the DNA is better explained by TRBJ2-5, so the J call may be wrong. The CDR3 is 13 residues long. Per germline, CDR1 SGHTA and CDR2 FQGNSA. In DNA, the CDR3 is TGTGCCAGCATCTTAGGCGGGGGAGAGACCCAGTACTTC. Amino acid sequence: CASILGGGETQYF.

CDR3 region: CASRNTVVTTYEQYF. The CDR3 DNA is TGTGCCAGCAGAAACACGGTAGTCACTACCTACGAGCAGTACTTC. The rearrangement links TRBV6-1 to TRBJ2-7; D gene ambiguous. Germline V gives CDR1 MNHNS, CDR2 SASEGT. This CDR3 has 15 residues. Trimming pared 6 bases from V and 2 bases from J, leaving 17 bases between.

This chain joins TRBV6-5 and TRBJ2-5, with D perhaps TRBD2 (6 bases). Germline CDR1 and CDR2: MNHEY and SVGAGI. Trimming cost V 8 bases and J 6 bases, with 22 bases left between them. The CDR3 totals 15 residues. The CDR3 region has the DNA TGTGCCAGCTCCTCTCCCCGGGGGTCTAGGCAGACCCAGTACTTC. Its translation: CASSSPRGSRQTQYF.

The V and J genes are TRBV2 and TRBJ2-3; 10 positions match TRBD1. From germline, CDR1 is SNHLY and CDR2 FYNNEI. With V trimmed by 4 bases and J by 6 bases, 7 bases remained unmatched. This CDR3 is 15 amino acids long. In DNA form, the CDR3 reads TGTGCCAGCAGTGGGGAGGGACAGGGGTTTGATACGCAGTATTTT. This encodes CASSGEGQGFDTQYF.